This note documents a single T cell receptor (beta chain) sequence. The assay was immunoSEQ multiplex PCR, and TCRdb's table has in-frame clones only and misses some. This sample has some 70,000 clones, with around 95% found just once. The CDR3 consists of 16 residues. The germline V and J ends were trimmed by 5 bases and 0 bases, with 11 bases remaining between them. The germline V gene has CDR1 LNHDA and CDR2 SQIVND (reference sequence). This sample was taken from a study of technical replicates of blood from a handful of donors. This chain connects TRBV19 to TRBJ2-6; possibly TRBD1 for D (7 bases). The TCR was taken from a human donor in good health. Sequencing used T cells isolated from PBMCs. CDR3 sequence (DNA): TGTGCCAGTAGTGCGGGACAGTTCTCTGGGGCCAACGTCCTGACTTTC. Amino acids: CASSAGQFSGANVLTF.